This T cell receptor (beta chain) appears in the sequencing data of a study of identical twins. The study's findings and limits: Alpha sequences out of frame and shared by twins had excess low generation probability. Findings depended on cross-sectional statistics rather than tracking the same donors.

A single record per CDR3 protein comes from TCRdb applying MiXCR to the 5' RACE reads. Found here are 540,000 or so distinct CDR3 sequences, 20% to 25% of them singletons; the top ten hold approximately 0.49%. As regards this clonotype: The antigen remains undetermined.

This CDR3 contains 13 residues. Germline CDR1 is SGHRS and CDR2 is YFSETQ. The ends lost 3 bases at V and 7 bases at J; junction bases unmatched: 6. These records were also assigned to another study, of yellow fever vaccine responses in identical twins.

Sample: CD4+ T cells sorted from blood. The TCR sequence derives from a woman aged 18-29 years in good health. This rearrangement joins TRBV5-1 to TRBJ1-1; 7 bases map to TRBD1. Here the CDR3 DNA reads TGCGCCAGCAGCTACACAGGGGTCGTTGAAGCTTTCTTT. Its translation is CASSYTGVVEAFF.